The source of this TCR beta chain is a study of identical twins. The table lists this clonotype with many counts. Its antigen is not identified. Findings and caveats of the study: The study found weaker excess twin sharing in beta out-of-frame sequences. Clonotypes of the beta chain that were abundant in cord blood carried fewer insertions (memory repertoires showed none).

Template switching (which added a universal primer site) was used, and cDNA carried unique molecular identifiers. Each CDR3 protein gets one entry after TCRdb re-called the 5' RACE reads with MiXCR. This table holds 350,000 to 600,000 distinct CDR3 sequences, 14% found once. This CDR3 comprises 15 residues. CDR1 and CDR2 (germline): ENHRY, SYGVKD. The V segment lost 5 bases and the J segment 6 bases; nucleotides outside the gene matches: 8. The same data also contributed to another study, on yellow fever vaccine responses in identical twins. That source notes: As reported, the vaccine T cell response of twins seemed partly convergent and partly personalized.

Sequencing input: CD4+ T cells sorted from blood. The receptor was isolated from a woman aged 18-35 years in good health. V is TRBV10-3 and J is TRBJ1-5; 9 nucleotides line up with TRBD1. CDR3 sequence reads: CAISQGTGNGQPQHF. The CDR3 DNA sequence: TGTGCCATCAGTCAAGGGACAGGGAACGGTCAGCCCCAGCATTTT.